Here is one T cell receptor (beta chain) with its context. This entry belongs to a study of CD8 T cells in Susac syndrome. An input of 0.5 to 1 ug of RNA was subjected to reverse transcription using random hexamers. A multiplex approach, immunoSEQ multiplex PCR, amplified TCR beta CDR3 across 54 Vbeta and 13 Jbeta. TCRdb reanalysed the immunoSEQ multiplex PCR reads using MiXCR and keeps one entry per CDR3 protein. The data contain about 170,000 distinct CDR3 sequences, roughly 92% of them singletons. V was pared by 4 bases and J by 5 bases, with 9 bases between. This CDR3 has 13 amino acids. The chain carries TRBV12-3 or TRBV12-4 and TRBJ1-3; D uncertain. The receptor was isolated from a human donor with multiple sclerosis. The sequenced sample was CD4+ T cells from PBMCs. The DNA of the CDR3 is TGTGCCAGCAGTTCGGACGGCAGAAACACCATATATTTT. Translated: CASSSDGRNTIYF.